This T cell receptor beta chain was identified during a study of identical twins. Study outcomes and limitations: For out-of-frame alpha sequences shared by twins, low generation probability was in excess. Models predicted less out-of-frame TCR alpha sharing in monozygotic twins than was found.

As for this clonotype: Antigen: not known.

CDR1 is KGHDR, CDR2 SFDVKD, per germline. V was shortened by 5 bases and J by 9 bases, with 19 bases between the two germline ends. This CDR3 spans 15 amino acids. Template switching introduced a universal primer site, and the cDNA bore unique molecular identifiers. TCRdb passed the 5' RACE reads through MiXCR, listing each CDR3 protein once. The sample has about 530,000 distinct CDR3 sequences; approximately 20% are singletons. The same data also contributed to another study, on yellow fever vaccine responses in identical twins.

Sample: CD4+ T cells sorted from blood. The gene calls are TRBV24-1 and TRBJ2-1; TRBD2 is a possible D gene (5 bases). This receptor was obtained from a woman aged 18-35 years in good health. CDR3 bases: TGTGCCACCAGTGTGCAGCGGACCCAAGGACTTGAGCAGTTCTTC. Translation: CATSVQRTQGLEQFF.